This TCR beta chain was retrieved from a study of human T cells and chemical hapten exposure. Broader study findings: DPC sensitization left the count of TCRs above 1 in 1000 unchanged.

The time point here: healthy volunteer bleed at 6 weeks. It was unfractionated whole blood from which total RNA was extracted. The CDR3 is 14 amino acids. As the library was built, unique molecular identifiers were attached to individual cDNA molecules. Authors' analysis steps: A typical sample had around 90,000 TCRs, with about 23,224 to 690,600 overall. In TCRdb, the RACE reads were re-called with MiXCR into one record per CDR3 protein. TCRdb's processing, not the study's, gives the V and J calls here. Counted here are 65,000 or so distinct CDR3 sequences, under 7.5% occurring once; the ten biggest clones make up around 3.4%. About this clonotype itself: Antigen: not known.

This rearrangement joins TRBV1 to TRBJ2-7; TRBD1 was called by the table and not checked on the DNA. TRBV1 is listed as a pseudogene. The sequence came from a female donor in good health. Some clones in this sample may be carry-over from other donors' samples. Sample: whole blood. Here the CDR3 reads CTSSQYGTEGEQYF. The DNA for the CDR3 is TGCACCAGCAGCCAATACGGGACAGAGGGCGAGCAGTACTTC.